This is a list of T cell receptor beta chains from one sample in a study of blood T cell repertoires in COVID-19. TCRdb keeps only in-frame clones here, not all; method: immunoSEQ multiplex PCR. Here the sample spans about 120,000 clones, 88% being singletons. The sequenced sample consisted of peripheral blood. These receptors originate from a woman in her fifties or sixties with acute or convalescent COVID-19. CDR3s include the opening cysteine and the closing phenylalanine or tryptophan.

J gene: TRBJ1-4
V gene: TRBV2
CDR3 protein: CASSRQGPNEKLFF

J gene: TRBJ1-2
V gene: TRBV11-2
CDR3 protein: CASSLGTGNGYTF

J gene: TRBJ2-1
V gene: TRBV21-1
CDR3 protein: CASSKGPPRGKDEQFF

J gene: TRBJ2-1
V gene: TRBV5-4
CDR3 protein: CASSLAGTSGSFNEQFF

J gene: TRBJ1-1
V gene: TRBV6-2/TRBV6-3
CDR3 protein: CASSPDRDRGQENTEAFF

J gene: TRBJ1-6
V gene: TRBV6-1
CDR3 protein: CASSEKGGGYSPLHF

J gene: TRBJ1-4
V gene: TRBV5-5
CDR3 protein: CASSPSQGTTNEKLFF

J gene: TRBJ2-2
V gene: TRBV10-2
CDR3 protein: CASSGSVAANTGELFF

J gene: TRBJ2-3
V gene: TRBV9
CDR3 protein: CASSVEAGGLYTQYF

J gene: TRBJ1-4
V gene: TRBV19
CDR3 protein: CASSIDRGEKLFF

J gene: TRBJ1-1
V gene: TRBV5-1
CDR3 protein: CASSLVGRARTEAFF

J gene: TRBJ2-1
V gene: TRBV3-1/TRBV3-2
CDR3 protein: CASSPTSVGEQFF

J gene: TRBJ2-2
V gene: TRBV5-4
CDR3 protein: CASSLGPSRAGELFF

J gene: TRBJ2-7
V gene: TRBV5-5
CDR3 protein: CASSPGTGSLYEQYF

J gene: TRBJ2-6
V gene: TRBV7-9
CDR3 protein: CASSLADRQGAGANVLTF

J gene: TRBJ1-2
V gene: TRBV29-1
CDR3 protein: CSVGPVMDSYNYGYTF

J gene: TRBJ2-3
V gene: TRBV11-2
CDR3 protein: CASSYHGTRGIDTQYF

J gene: TRBJ2-3
V gene: TRBV30
CDR3 protein: CAWQPGLATDTQYF

J gene: TRBJ2-5
V gene: TRBV15
CDR3 protein: CATSRVAFAGRETQYF

J gene: TRBJ2-2
V gene: TRBV11-2
CDR3 protein: CASSLTRTSGRTGELFF

J gene: TRBJ1-1
V gene: TRBV10-3
CDR3 protein: CAISDVKGGVNTEAFF

J gene: TRBJ1-2
V gene: TRBV2
CDR3 protein: CASSEARAASGGYTF

J gene: TRBJ1-2
V gene: TRBV5-5
CDR3 protein: CASSPDSGGYGYTF

J gene: TRBJ2-1
V gene: TRBV18
CDR3 protein: CASSPPSGQPYNEQFF

J gene: TRBJ1-5
V gene: TRBV6-6
CDR3 protein: CAGSTGSNQPQHF

J gene: TRBJ2-7
V gene: TRBV5-6
CDR3 protein: CASSLAAQGYEQYF

J gene: TRBJ2-1
V gene: TRBV5-6
CDR3 protein: CASSSGLAAYNEQFF

J gene: TRBJ1-2
V gene: TRBV19
CDR3 protein: CASSIRREDYGYTF

J gene: TRBJ2-1
V gene: TRBV6-4
CDR3 protein: CASSDSPTSLYEQFF

J gene: TRBJ1-3
V gene: TRBV6-5
CDR3 protein: CASRGRGRGGNTIYF